The rows below give T cell receptor beta chains drawn from one sample of a study of T cells after yellow fever vaccination. TCRdb used MiXCR to reprocess the 5' RACE reads, holding one entry per CDR3 protein. The repertoire holds a few hundred thousand distinct CDR3 sequences, with 7% to 10% as singletons. The sample consisted of PBMCs, taken around 45 days after the first yellow fever vaccination. The receptors shown here come from a man in his late teens or twenties who received the YFV17D yellow fever vaccine. CDR3s include the opening cysteine and the closing phenylalanine or tryptophan. The D gene is left open where the match is weak. The listing skips clone size in some rows; elsewhere it reads once, few, many or a size class.

V gene	D gene	J gene	CDR3 length	clone size	CDR3 protein	CDR3 DNA
TRBV19	NA	TRBJ1-2	13	few	CASTVTAYYGYTF	TGTGCCAGTACCGTGACAGCGTACTATGGCTACACCTTC
TRBV20-1	NA	TRBJ1-5	13	few	CSARAVYNQPQHF	TGCAGTGCTAGGGCGGTATACAATCAGCCCCAGCATTTT
TRBV20-1	NA	TRBJ2-7	15	few	CSARDQKGPTHEQYF	TGCAGTGCTAGAGATCAAAAAGGTCCTACCCACGAGCAGTACTTC
TRBV6-4	TRBD2	TRBJ2-1	14	NA	CASSVNGGGDEQFF	TGTGCCAGCAGTGTAAACGGGGGGGGAGATGAGCAGTTCTTC
TRBV20-1	NA	TRBJ2-7	14	NA	CSARFGNLLAEQYF	TGCAGTGCTAGATTCGGGAATCTCCTAGCCGAGCAGTACTTC
TRBV27	NA	TRBJ2-1	12	NA	CASMAGHREQFF	TGTGCCAGCATGGCAGGTCACCGTGAGCAGTTCTTC
TRBV18	NA	TRBJ1-1	14	NA	CASSPLLGVTEAFF	TGTGCCAGCTCACCGTTGCTTGGAGTGACTGAAGCTTTCTTT
TRBV11-2	NA	TRBJ2-5	13	many	CASNLAHQETQYF	TGTGCCAGCAATCTAGCGCACCAAGAGACCCAGTACTTC
TRBV5-1	NA	TRBJ2-3	14	NA	CASSYRQDTDTQYF	TGCGCCAGCAGCTACCGACAAGACACAGATACGCAGTATTTT
TRBV15	NA	TRBJ1-1	14	NA	CATRRADLNTEAFF	TGTGCCACCAGACGGGCAGACCTCAACACTGAAGCTTTCTTT
TRBV12-3/TRBV12-4	NA	TRBJ2-2	15	NA	CASSPFQGNTGELFF	TGTGCCAGCAGTCCCTTTCAGGGGAACACCGGGGAGCTGTTTTTT
TRBV29-1	NA	TRBJ1-5	10	NA	CSVEGQPQHF	TGCAGCGTTGAAGGTCAGCCCCAGCATTTT
TRBV7-2	NA	TRBJ1-2	13	few	CASSLYGLYGYTF	TGTGCCAGCAGCTTATACGGGTTATATGGCTACACCTTC
TRBV10-3	NA	TRBJ2-1	15	NA	CAISESGTWDNEQFF	TGTGCCATCAGTGAGTCTGGGACTTGGGACAATGAGCAGTTCTTC
TRBV5-4	NA	TRBJ1-3	15	few	CASSSAQAGGNTIYF	TGTGCCAGCAGCTCGGCCCAAGCCGGTGGAAACACCATATATTTT
TRBV2	NA	TRBJ2-7	12	NA	CASRVGGGEQYF	TGTGCCAGCAGGGTGGGGGGAGGCGAGCAGTACTTC
TRBV6-2/TRBV6-3	NA	TRBJ2-2	17	NA	CASSYGGRFLNTGELFF	TGTGCCAGCAGTTACGGAGGGCGCTTTCTGAACACCGGGGAGCTGTTTTTT